This T cell receptor beta chain was sequenced in a study of shared clonotypes between healthy human individuals. Only in-frame clones appear in the TCRdb table, and some are missing; sequencing was by immunoSEQ multiplex PCR. The table lists about 2.3 million clones, less than 95% of them singletons, with around 0.38% in the top ten. The CDR3 has 15 amino acids. Germline trimming cut 4 bases from V and 7 bases from J; bases unmatched to any gene: 10. Germline CDR1 reads SGHNT; CDR2 reads YYREEE (reference sequence). This sequence was found in a man aged 18 to 29 in good health. Some clones in this sample may be carry-over from other donors' samples. Sequenced material: naive CD4+ T cells from PBMCs. Indicated subset: CD45RA+ positively selected. This chain connects TRBV5-4 to TRBJ2-1; 8 bases align to TRBD2. The DNA for the CDR3 is TGTGCCAGCAGCCCGCCGGGACTAGGGGGGAATGAGCAGTTCTTC. Translated: CASSPPGLGGNEQFF.